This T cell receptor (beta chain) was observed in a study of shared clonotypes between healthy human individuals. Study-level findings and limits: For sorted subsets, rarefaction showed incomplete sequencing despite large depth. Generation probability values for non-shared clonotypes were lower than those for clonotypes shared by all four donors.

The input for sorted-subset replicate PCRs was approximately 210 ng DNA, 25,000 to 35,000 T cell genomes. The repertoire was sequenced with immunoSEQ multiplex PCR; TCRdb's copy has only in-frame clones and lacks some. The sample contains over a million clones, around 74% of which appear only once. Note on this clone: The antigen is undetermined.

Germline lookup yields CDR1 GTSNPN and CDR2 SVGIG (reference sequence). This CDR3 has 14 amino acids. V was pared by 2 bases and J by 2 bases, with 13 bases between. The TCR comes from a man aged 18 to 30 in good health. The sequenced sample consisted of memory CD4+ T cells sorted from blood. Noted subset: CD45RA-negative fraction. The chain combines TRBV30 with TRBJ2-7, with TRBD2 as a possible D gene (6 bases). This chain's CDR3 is CAWSLGRGPYEQYF. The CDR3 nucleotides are TGTGCCTGGAGTCTCGGGAGAGGGCCCTACGAGCAGTACTTC.